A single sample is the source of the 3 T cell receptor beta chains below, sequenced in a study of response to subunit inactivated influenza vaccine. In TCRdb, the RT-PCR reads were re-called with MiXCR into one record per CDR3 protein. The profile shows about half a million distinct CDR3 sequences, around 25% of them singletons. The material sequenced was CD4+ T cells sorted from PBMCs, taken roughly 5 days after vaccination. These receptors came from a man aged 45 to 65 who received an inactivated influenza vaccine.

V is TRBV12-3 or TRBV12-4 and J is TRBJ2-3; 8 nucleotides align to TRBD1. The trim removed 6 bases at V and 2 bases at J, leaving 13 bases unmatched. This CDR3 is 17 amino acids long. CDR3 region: CASRRGVGQGFTDTQYF. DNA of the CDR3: TGTGCCAGCAGACGTGGTGTCGGACAGGGCTTCACAGATACGCAGTATTTT.

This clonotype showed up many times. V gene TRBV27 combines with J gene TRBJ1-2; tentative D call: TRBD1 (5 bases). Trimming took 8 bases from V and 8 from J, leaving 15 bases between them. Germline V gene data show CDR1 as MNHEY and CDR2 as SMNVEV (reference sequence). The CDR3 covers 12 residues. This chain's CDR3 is CASRDGLGGYTF. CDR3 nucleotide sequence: TGTGCCAGCCGGGACGGCTTGGGGGGCTACACCTTC.

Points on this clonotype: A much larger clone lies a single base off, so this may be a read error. DNA for the CDR3: TGCGCCAGCAGTACAGGTCCCCACGAGGAGCAGTTCTTC. Its protein product is CASSTGPHEEQFF. The genes are TRBV5-1 and TRBJ2-1, with a possible D match to TRBD1 (5 bases). There are 13 residues in the CDR3. CDR1 and CDR2 (germline): SGHRS, YFSETQ. Deletions cut 5 bases from V and 10 bases from J, with 16 bases between.